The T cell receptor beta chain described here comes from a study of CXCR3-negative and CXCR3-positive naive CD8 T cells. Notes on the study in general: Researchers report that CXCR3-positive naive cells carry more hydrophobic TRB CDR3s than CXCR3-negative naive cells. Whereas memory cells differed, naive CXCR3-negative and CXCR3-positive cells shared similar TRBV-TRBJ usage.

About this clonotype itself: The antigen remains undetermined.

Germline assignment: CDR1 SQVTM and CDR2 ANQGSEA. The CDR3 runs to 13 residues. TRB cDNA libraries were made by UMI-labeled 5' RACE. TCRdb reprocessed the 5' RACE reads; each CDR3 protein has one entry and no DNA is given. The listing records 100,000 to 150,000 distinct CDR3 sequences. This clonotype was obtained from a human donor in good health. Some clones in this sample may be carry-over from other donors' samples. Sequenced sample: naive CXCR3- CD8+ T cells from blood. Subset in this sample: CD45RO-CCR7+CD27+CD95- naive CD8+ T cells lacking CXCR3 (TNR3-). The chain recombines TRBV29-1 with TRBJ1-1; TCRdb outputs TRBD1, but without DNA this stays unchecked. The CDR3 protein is CSVLQGSGAEAFF.